This T cell receptor (beta chain) was captured in a study of early T cells in non-severe SARS-CoV-2 infection (dated by TCRdb to the early 2020s). Background for the entire study: TCR sequencing used bulk RNA from unsorted whole blood, so alpha and beta chains could not be paired.

The study was a case-control design nested within a healthcare worker cohort in London, UK, with weekly nasopharyngeal swab PCR tests and blood sampling. Healthcare workers were recruited during the week of the UK lockdown, between 23 and 31 March 2020, and followed weekly for up to 16 weeks. What the study reported, not specific to this receptor: Matching against VDJdb was skewed toward anti-spike CD8 responses, likely underestimated virus-specific expansions, and missed private and CD4 specificities.

The method behind the library was 5' RACE. Sequencing relied on a NextSeq 500. Unique molecular identifiers were attached to individual cDNA molecules in the TCR library protocol so that sequencing error and PCR bias could be corrected. Both TCR alpha and beta chains were sequenced, and tight co-correlation was observed between alpha and beta sequence abundances in each sample. The original pipeline was this. Decombinator V4 was used to perform V gene, J gene and CDR3 annotation of TCR sequences. TCRs were defined as expanded if a significant change between any two time points was detected under a Poisson model with p below 0.0001. TCR abundances were normalised to the total number of TCRs sequenced per sample and expressed as counts per million. TRAV1-2 paired with TRAJ12, TRAJ20 or TRAJ33 defined MAIT TCRs, while TRAV10 paired with TRAJ18 defined iNKT TCRs. VDJdb, accessed 1 November 2021, was searched for CMV, EBV and SARS-CoV-2 annotated TCRs, with TCRs annotated for multiple antigens excluded. Clones were called with MiXCR by TCRdb after fastp trimmed the public reads at Q25, and only in-frame beta chains were retained. Each CDR3 protein gets just one entry, which takes the most common genes and DNA from the rows behind it. What appears here as the V and J calls and clone size reflects TCRdb's work, not the paper's. The sample table contains about 69,000 distinct CDR3 sequences; only one count was recorded for about 10% of them. The ten largest clones capture just under 6% of the sample.

This clonotype was observed a single time. The antigen it recognizes is unknown. With a much larger clone just one base away, this may be a read error. CDR1 is given as MNHNY and CDR2 as SVGAGI, both from the germline V gene (reference sequence). V and J are trimmed by 2 bases and 7 bases, and the gene matches miss 5 bases of the junction. From the cysteine through the phenylalanine, the CDR3 covers 15 amino acids. The entry retains the CDR3 DNA only, 45 bases that are in frame from base 1. Sequenced: whole blood. The TCR comes from an adult who was a healthcare worker with PCR-confirmed SARS-CoV-2 infection or an uninfected control (not recorded which). The chain employs TRBV6-6 and TRBJ1-6, and 7 junction bases match TRBD1. CDR3 protein: CASSYMDRSNSPLHF. The nucleotide sequence is given as TGTGCCAGCAGTTACATGGACAGGAGCAATTCACCCCTCCACTTT.